These T cell receptor beta chains were read from a single sample in a study of T cell responses to AZD1222 COVID-19 vaccine. The table came from immunoSEQ multiplex PCR; TCRdb's copy has only in-frame clones and leaves some out. This table holds around 130,000 clones, 80% to 95% found once. Sequenced here: peripheral blood, sampled on day 0 of AZD1222 vaccination. The source of these receptors is an adult in good health. CDR3s leave out the opening cysteine and the closing phenylalanine or tryptophan. Fields, in order: J gene, V gene, CDR3 protein.

>TRBJ1-4|TRBV5-1
ASSLGGGNEKLF
>TRBJ2-1|TRBV28
ASSSADSGYNEQF
>TRBJ1-1|TRBV4-3
ASSQDHRARKGPATEAF
>TRBJ1-5|TRBV25-1
ASSPAGGQPQH
>TRBJ2-1|TRBV19
ASTQLSGSSYNEQF
>TRBJ2-3|TRBV4-1
ASSQYTDTQY
>TRBJ1-2|TRBV15
ATSITGRNYGYT
>TRBJ2-3|TRBV4-1
ASSQTGTSGNTDTQY
>TRBJ2-5|TRBV5-8
ASPRWASGTQY
>TRBJ1-2|TRBV19
ASTPGTGYGYT
>TRBJ1-1|TRBV10-3
AISDLREAEAF
>TRBJ2-2|TRBV10-1
ASRAKNTGELF
>TRBJ1-3|TRBV19
ASNAPGSFSGNTIY
>TRBJ1-6|TRBV11-2
ASSWGTGRNSPLH
>TRBJ1-5|TRBV15
ATSRVTGNNQPQH
>TRBJ1-6|TRBV27
ASSPGQGPDARRNSPLH
>TRBJ2-7|TRBV27
ASSNPSGGSVEQY
>TRBJ1-2|TRBV7-9
ASSLTTAHGYT
>TRBJ1-1|TRBV6-5
ASRDPVTEAF
>TRBJ1-1|TRBV19
ASSIDQAFRGSNTEAF
>TRBJ1-5|TRBV7-2
ASSLVGIPYQPQH